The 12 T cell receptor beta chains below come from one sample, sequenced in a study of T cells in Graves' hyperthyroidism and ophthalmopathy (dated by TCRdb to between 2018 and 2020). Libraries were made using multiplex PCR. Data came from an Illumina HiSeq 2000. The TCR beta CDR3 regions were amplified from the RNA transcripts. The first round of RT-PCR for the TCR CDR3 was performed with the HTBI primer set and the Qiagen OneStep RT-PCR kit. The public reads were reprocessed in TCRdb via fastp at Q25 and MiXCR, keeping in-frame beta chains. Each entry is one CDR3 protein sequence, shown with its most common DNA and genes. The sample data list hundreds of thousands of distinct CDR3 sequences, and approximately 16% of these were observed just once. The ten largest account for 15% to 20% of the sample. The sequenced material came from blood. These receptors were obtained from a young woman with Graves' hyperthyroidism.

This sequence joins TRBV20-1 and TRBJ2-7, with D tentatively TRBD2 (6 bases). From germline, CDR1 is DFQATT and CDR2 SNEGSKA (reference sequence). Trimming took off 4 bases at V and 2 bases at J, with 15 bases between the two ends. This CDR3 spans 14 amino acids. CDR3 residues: CSATTVGGTYEQYF. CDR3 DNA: TGCAGTGCTACCACAGTAGGCGGGACCTACGAGCAGTACTTC.

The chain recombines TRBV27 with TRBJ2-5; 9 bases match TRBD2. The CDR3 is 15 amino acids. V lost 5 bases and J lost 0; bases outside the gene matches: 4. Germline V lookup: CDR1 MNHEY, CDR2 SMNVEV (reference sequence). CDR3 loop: CASSTGTSYQETQYF. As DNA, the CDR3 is TGTGCCAGCAGTACCGGGACTAGCTACCAAGAGACCCAGTACTTC.

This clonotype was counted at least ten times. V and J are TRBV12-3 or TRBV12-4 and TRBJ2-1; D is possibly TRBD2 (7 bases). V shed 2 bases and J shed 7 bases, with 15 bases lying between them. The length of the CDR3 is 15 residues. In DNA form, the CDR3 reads TGTGCCAGCAGTTTAACGGGGGGCGCGGGTAATGAGCAGTTCTTC. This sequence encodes CASSLTGGAGNEQFF.

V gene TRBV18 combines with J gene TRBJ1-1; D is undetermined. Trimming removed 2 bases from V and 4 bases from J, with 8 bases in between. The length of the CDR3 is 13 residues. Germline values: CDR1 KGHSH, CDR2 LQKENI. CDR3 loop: CASSPVRGTEAFF. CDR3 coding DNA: TGTGCCAGCTCACCAGTTCGGGGCACTGAAGCTTTCTTT.

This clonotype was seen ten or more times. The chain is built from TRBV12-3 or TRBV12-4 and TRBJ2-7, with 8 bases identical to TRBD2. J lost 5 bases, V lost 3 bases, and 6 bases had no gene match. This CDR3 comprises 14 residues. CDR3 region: CASSFRAGVDEQYF. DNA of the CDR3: TGTGCCAGCAGTTTTCGAGCGGGGGTCGACGAGCAGTACTTC.

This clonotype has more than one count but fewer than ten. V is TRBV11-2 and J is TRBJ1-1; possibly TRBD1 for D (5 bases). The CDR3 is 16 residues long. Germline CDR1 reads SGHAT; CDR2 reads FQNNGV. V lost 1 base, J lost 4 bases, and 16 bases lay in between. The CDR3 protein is CASSLAPRGATTEAFF. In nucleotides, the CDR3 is TGTGCCAGCAGCTTAGCGCCCCGAGGGGCGACCACTGAAGCTTTCTTT.

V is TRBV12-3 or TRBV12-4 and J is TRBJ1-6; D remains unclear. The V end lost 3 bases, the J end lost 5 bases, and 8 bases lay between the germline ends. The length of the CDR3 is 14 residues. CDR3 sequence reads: CASSFKGNNSPLHF. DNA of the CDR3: TGTGCCAGCAGTTTCAAGGGAAATAATTCACCCCTCCACTTT.

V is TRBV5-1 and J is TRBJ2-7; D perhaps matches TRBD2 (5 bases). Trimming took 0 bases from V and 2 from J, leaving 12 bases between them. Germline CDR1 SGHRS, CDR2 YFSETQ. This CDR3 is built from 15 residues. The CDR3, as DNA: TGCGCCAGCAGCTTGGAGCGGAACCCAACCTACGAGCAGTACTTC. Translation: CASSLERNPTYEQYF.

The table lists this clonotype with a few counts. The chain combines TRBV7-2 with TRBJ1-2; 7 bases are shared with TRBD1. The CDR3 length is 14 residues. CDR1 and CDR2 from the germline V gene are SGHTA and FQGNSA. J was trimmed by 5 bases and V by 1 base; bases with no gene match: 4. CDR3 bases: TGTGCCAGCAGCTTAGTAGGGACAGTTTATGGCTACACCTTC. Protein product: CASSLVGTVYGYTF.

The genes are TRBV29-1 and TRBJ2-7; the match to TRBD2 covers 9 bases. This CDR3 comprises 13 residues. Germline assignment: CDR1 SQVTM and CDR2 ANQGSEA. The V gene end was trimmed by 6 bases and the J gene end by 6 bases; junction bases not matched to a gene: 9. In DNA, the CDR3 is TGCAGCGTAGCTCCGGGACTAGCAAGCGAGCAGTACTTC. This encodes CSVAPGLASEQYF.

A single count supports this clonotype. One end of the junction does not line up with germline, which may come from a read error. CDR3 loop: CANSLREGIYEQYF. In nucleotides, the CDR3 is TGTGCCAACAGTTTACGGGAGGGTATATACGAGCAGTACTTC. The rearrangement uses TRBV27 and TRBJ2-7; 8 nucleotides match TRBD2. Germline-derived CDR1 and CDR2 are MNHEY and SMNVEV (reference sequence). This CDR3 contains 14 residues.

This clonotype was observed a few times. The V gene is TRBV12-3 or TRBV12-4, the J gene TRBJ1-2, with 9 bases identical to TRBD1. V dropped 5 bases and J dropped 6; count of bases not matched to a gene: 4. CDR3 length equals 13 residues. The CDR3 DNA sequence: TGTGCCAGCAGTCCTCGGACAGGGGATGGCTACACCTTC. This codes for CASSPRTGDGYTF.